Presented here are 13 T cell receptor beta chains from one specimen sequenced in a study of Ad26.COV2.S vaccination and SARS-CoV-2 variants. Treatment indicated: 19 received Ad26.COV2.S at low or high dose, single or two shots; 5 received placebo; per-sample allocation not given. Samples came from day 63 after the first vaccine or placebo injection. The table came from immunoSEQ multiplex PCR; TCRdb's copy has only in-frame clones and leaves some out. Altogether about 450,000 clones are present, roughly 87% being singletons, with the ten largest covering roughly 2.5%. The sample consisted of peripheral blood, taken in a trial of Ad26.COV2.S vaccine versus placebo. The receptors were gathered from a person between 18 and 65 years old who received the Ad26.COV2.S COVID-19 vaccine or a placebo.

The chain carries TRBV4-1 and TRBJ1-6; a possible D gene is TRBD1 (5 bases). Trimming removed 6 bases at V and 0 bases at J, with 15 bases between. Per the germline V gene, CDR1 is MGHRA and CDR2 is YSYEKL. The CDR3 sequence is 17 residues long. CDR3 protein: CASRSTVESSYNSPLHF. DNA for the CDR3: TGCGCCAGCAGGTCGACAGTTGAGAGCTCCTATAATTCACCCCTCCACTTT.

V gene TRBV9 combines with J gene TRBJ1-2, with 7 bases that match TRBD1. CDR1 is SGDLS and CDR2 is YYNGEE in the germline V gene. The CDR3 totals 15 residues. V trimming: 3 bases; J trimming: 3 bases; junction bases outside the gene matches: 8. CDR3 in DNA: TGTGCCAGCAGCGGTGACAGGGCACCCCACTATGGCTACACCTTC. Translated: CASSGDRAPHYGYTF.

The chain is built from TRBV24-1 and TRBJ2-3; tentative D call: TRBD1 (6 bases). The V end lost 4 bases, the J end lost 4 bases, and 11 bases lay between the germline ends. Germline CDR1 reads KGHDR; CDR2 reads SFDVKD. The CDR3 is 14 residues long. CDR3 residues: CATSDLGAADTQYF. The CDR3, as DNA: TGTGCCACCAGTGACTTGGGGGCGGCAGATACGCAGTATTTT.

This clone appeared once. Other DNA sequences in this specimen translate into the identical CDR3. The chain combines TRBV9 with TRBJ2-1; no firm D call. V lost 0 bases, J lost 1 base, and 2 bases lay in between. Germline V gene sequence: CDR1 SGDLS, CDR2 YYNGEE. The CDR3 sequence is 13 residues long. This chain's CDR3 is CASSVGSYNEQFF. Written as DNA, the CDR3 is TGTGCCAGCAGCGTAGGGTCCTACAATGAGCAGTTCTTC.

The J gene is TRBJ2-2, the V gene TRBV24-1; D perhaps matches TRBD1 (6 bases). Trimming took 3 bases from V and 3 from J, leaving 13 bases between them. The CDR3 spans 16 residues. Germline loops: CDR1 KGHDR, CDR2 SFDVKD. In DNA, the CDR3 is TGTGCCACCAGTGATCACAGGGAAGGATACACCGGGGAGCTGTTTTTT. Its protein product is CATSDHREGYTGELFF.

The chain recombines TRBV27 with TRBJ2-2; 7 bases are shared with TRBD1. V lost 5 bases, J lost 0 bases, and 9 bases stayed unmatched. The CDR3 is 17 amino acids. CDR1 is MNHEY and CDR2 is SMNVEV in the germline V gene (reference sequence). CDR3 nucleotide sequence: TGTGCCAGCAGTCGCGAATCCGGGACAGCGAACACCGGGGAGCTGTTTTTT. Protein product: CASSRESGTANTGELFF.

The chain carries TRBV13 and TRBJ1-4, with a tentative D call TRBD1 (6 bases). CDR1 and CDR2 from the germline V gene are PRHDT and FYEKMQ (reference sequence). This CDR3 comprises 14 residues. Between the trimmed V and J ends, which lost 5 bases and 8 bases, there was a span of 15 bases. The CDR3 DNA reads TGTGCCAGCAGCCCACAGGGAAGTAAAGAAAAACTGTTTTTT. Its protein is CASSPQGSKEKLFF. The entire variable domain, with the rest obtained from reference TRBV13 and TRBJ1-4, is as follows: AAGVIQSPRHLIKEKRETATLKCYPIPRHDTVYWYQQGPGQDPQFLISFYEKMQSDKGSIPDRFSAQQFSDYHSELNMSSLELGDSALYFCASSPQGSKEKLFFGSGTQLSVL.

The DNA for the CDR3 is TGTGCCAGCAGCAAAGCACGGGACAGGGGGCAAAATGAGCAGTTCTTC. Translation gives CASSKARDRGQNEQFF. The V gene is TRBV21-1, the J gene TRBJ2-1; the table's D call, TRBD1, has no DNA check behind it. TRBV21-1 has pseudogene status. The CDR3 is 16 residues long.

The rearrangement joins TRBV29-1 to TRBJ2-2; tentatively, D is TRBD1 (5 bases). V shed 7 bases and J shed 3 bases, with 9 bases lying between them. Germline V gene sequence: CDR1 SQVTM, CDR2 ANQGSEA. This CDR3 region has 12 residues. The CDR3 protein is CSASGYTGELFF. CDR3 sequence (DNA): TGCAGCGCGTCAGGGTACACCGGGGAGCTGTTTTTT.

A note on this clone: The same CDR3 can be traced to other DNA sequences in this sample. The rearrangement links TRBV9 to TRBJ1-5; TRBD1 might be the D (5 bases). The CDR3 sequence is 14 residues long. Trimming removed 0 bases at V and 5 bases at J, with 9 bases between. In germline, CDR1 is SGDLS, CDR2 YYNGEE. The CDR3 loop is CASSVGGGYQPQHF. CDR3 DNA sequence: TGTGCCAGCAGCGTAGGCGGGGGTTATCAGCCCCAGCATTTT.

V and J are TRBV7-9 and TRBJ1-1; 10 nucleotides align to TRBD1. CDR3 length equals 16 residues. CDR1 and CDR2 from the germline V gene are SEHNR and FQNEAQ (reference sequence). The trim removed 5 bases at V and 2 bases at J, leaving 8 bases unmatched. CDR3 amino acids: CASSGDRGPFNTEAFF. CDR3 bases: TGTGCCAGCAGCGGGGACAGGGGCCCTTTTAACACTGAAGCTTTCTTT.

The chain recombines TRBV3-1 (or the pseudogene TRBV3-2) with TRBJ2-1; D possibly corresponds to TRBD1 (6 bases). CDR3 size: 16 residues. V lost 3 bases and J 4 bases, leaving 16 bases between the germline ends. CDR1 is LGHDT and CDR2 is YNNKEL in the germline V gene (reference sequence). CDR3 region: CASSHTAGTNYNEQFF. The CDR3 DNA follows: TGTGCCAGCAGCCATACTGCCGGGACAAATTACAATGAGCAGTTCTTC.

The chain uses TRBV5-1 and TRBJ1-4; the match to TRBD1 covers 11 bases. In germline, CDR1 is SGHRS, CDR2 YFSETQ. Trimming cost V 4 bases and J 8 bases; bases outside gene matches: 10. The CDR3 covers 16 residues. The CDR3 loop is CASSLMGQGGGEKLFF. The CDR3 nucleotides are TGCGCCAGCAGCCTAATGGGACAGGGGGGAGGCGAAAAACTGTTTTTT.